Sequencing of this T cell receptor (beta chain) was carried out in a study of PD-1 blockade in classical Hodgkin lymphoma. Findings and caveats of the study: Newly diagnosed patients were reported to exhibit reduced baseline TCR diversity relative to healthy donors. Diversity similar to that of newly diagnosed patients was seen at baseline in complete responders. It was CD4+ TCR diversity, not CD8+, that rose significantly by C4D1.

A word on this clone: Its antigen is not identified.

Method: immunoSEQ multiplex PCR; TCRdb's copy keeps in-frame clones and lacks some. The sample records 90,000 to 130,000 clones, roughly nine tenths being singletons. The CDR3 has 13 amino acids. Germline V lookup: CDR1 ENHRY, CDR2 SYGVKD. V lost 9 bases and J 3 bases, leaving 12 bases between the germline ends. Relapse after autologous stem cell transplantation occurred in every patient, and brentuximab vedotin exposure varied. This chain joins TRBV10-3 and TRBJ1-5; TRBD1 is a possible D gene (6 bases). The source was peripheral blood mononuclear cells (PBMCs), collected before the second cycle of nivolumab. The TCR comes from a human donor with classical Hodgkin lymphoma. The CDR3 sequence: CAISRDNNQPQHF. The CDR3 region has the DNA TGTGCCATTAGCCGGGACAACAATCAGCCCCAGCATTTT.